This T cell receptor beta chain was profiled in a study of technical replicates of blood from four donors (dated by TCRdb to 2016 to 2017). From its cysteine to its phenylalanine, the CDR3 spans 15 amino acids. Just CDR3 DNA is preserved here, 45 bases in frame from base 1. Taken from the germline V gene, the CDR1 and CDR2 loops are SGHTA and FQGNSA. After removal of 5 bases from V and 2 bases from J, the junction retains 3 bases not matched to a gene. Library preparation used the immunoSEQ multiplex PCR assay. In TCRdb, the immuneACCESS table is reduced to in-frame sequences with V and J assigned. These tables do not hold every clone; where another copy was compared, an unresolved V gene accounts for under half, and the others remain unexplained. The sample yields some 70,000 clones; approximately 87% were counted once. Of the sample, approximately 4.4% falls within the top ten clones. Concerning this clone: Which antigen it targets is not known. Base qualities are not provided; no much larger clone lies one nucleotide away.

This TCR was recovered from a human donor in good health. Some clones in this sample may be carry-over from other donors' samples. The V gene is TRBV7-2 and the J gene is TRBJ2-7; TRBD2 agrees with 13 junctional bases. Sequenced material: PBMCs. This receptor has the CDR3 CASSDGLAGAYEQYF. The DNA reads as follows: TGTGCCAGCAGCGACGGACTAGCGGGGGCCTACGAGCAGTACTTC.